This T cell receptor (beta chain) originates from a study of blood T cell repertoires in COVID-19. Per the original methods: Estimated nucleated cell counts came from reference gene primer amplification. Measured with immunoSEQ multiplex PCR; TCRdb has only the in-frame clones, and not every one. The V and J calls and clone size are taken from that table; D and trimming were inferred from the DNA. Among about 170,000 clones listed, 88% were seen once. The germline gives CDR1 LGHDT, CDR2 YNNKEL (reference sequence). This CDR3 is built from 16 residues. V lost 3 bases and J 2 bases, leaving 16 bases between the germline ends.

Specimen: peripheral blood. This sequence was found in a man in his fifties who had recovered from COVID-19. This chain uses TRBV3-1 (or the pseudogene TRBV3-2) with TRBJ2-5; the D gene is possibly TRBD1 (6 bases). The CDR3 loop reads CASSHNEQGIQETQYF. The CDR3 bases are TGTGCCAGCAGCCATAACGAACAGGGAATTCAAGAGACCCAGTACTTC.